The clone carrying this T cell receptor beta chain has a handful of counts. This specimen belongs to a study of blood T cell repertoires in COVID-19. The study counted Cohort 3 donors as recovered given two negative PCRs, clearance, or symptom resolution. Here immunoSEQ multiplex PCR was the method, and the copy in TCRdb shows in-frame clones only, minus some. The sample shows about 200,000 clones, approximately 82% of them seen only once. The receptor comes from a man aged 40-50 years who had recovered from COVID-19. Sequenced sample: PBMCs or T cells enriched from blood (not recorded which).

DNA for the CDR3: TGTGCCAGCAGTTTCGGTGGCAGGCCCGAAAAACTGTTTTTT. Protein product: CASSFGGRPEKLFF. The chain uses TRBV28 and TRBJ1-4, with D unresolved. V shed 3 bases and J shed 8 bases, with 13 bases lying between them. Per germline, CDR1 MDHEN and CDR2 SYDVKM. The CDR3 contains 14 residues.